These 30 T cell receptor beta chains were all obtained from the same sample, sequenced in a study of technical replicates of blood from four donors. Method: immunoSEQ multiplex PCR; TCRdb's copy keeps in-frame clones and lacks some. The data contain 74,000 or so clones, approximately 96% of them seen just once; the ten biggest clones take up about 0.2%. The source material was T cells isolated from PBMCs. These receptors were obtained from a human donor in good health.

The J gene is TRBJ2-7, the V gene TRBV30; TRBD1 is a possible D gene (5 bases). Germline V gene lookup returns CDR1 GTSNPN and CDR2 SVGIG (reference sequence). Trimming took off 0 bases at V and 9 bases at J, with 9 bases between the two ends. CDR3 length: 11 amino acids. For the CDR3, the DNA is TGTGCCTGGAGTGTAAGGGGTCCGCAGTACTTC. It encodes CAWSVRGPQYF.

V is TRBV7-6 and J is TRBJ2-2; 9 bases map to TRBD2. The CDR3 runs 14 residues. CDR1 SGHVS and CDR2 FNYEAQ come from the germline V gene. V was pared by 4 bases and J by 7 bases, with 4 bases of the junction left unmatched. The CDR3, as DNA: TGTGCCAGCAGCTCGGGACTAGCAGACGGGGAGCTGTTTTTT. As protein: CASSSGLADGELFF.

This clone appeared once. The V gene is TRBV28, the J gene TRBJ1-2, with TRBD1 identical over 9 bases. In germline, CDR1 is MDHEN, CDR2 SYDVKM. CDR3 size: 13 residues. The trim removed 7 bases at V and 3 bases at J, leaving 3 bases unmatched. For the CDR3, the DNA is TGTGCCAGCATGGGGGACAGGGACTATGGCTACACCTTC. Protein: CASMGDRDYGYTF.

The rearrangement joins TRBV28 to TRBJ2-3; 8 bases are shared with TRBD2. With V trimmed by 5 bases and J by 6 bases, 19 bases remained unmatched. The germline V gene encodes CDR1 MDHEN and CDR2 SYDVKM. The CDR3 is 18 residues long. CDR3 in amino acids: CASSVPLLLAVGRDTQYF. The CDR3 DNA follows: TGTGCCAGCAGTGTCCCCCTCTTACTAGCGGTGGGGCGGGATACGCAGTATTTT. The entire variable domain, with the rest obtained from reference TRBV28 and TRBJ2-3, is as follows: DVKVTQSSRYLVKRTGEKVFLECVQDMDHENMFWYRQDPGLGLRLIYFSYDVKMKEKGDIPEGYSVSREKKERFSLILESASTNQTSMYLCASSVPLLLAVGRDTQYFGPGTRLTVL.

This clone appeared a single time. CDR3 coding DNA: TGTGCCAGCAGTGTAGCGGGAGTCGGCAATGAGCAGTTCTTC. It specifies CASSVAGVGNEQFF. This chain uses TRBV6-5 with TRBJ2-1; 9 positions match TRBD2. CDR3 length equals 14 residues. J gave up 6 bases and V 5 bases, and 5 bases lay outside the gene matches. The germline V gene encodes CDR1 MNHEY and CDR2 SVGAGI.

The chain has TRBV6-1 and TRBJ1-5, with D perhaps TRBD1 (5 bases). The CDR3 covers 16 residues. Trimming shortened V by 2 bases and J by 4 bases, and 15 bases separated the two germline ends. Germline values: CDR1 MNHNS, CDR2 SASEGT. This CDR3 is CASSEKTGWANQPQHF. CDR3 DNA sequence: TGTGCCAGCAGTGAAAAAACAGGTTGGGCTAATCAGCCCCAGCATTTT.

This clone turned up a few times. The CDR3 DNA reads as TGTGCCAGCCAGGGTTACGCTGAAGCTTTCTTT. This encodes CASQGYAEAFF. The rearrangement joins TRBV2 to TRBJ1-1; the D gene is possibly TRBD1 (5 bases). CDR1 and CDR2 from the germline V gene are SNHLY and FYNNEI. The CDR3 runs 11 residues. Trimming removed 8 bases at V and 6 bases at J, with 10 bases between. Variable domain in full (rest from reference TRBV2 and TRBJ1-1): EPEVTQTPSHQVTQMGQEVILRCVPISNHLYFYWYRQILGQKVEFLVSFYNNEISEKSEIFDDQFSVERPDGSNFTLKIRSTKLEDSAMYFCASQGYAEAFFGQGTRLTVV.

This rearrangement joins TRBV29-1 to TRBJ1-2; tentative D call: TRBD1 (6 bases). CDR3 size: 14 residues. Trimming stripped 4 bases from V and 3 bases from J, with 15 bases between. The germline V gene encodes CDR1 SQVTM and CDR2 ANQGSEA. The CDR3 region is CSVAVGQSHYGYTF. Written as DNA, the CDR3 is TGCAGCGTTGCAGTAGGACAGAGCCACTATGGCTACACCTTC.

The chain combines TRBV7-8 with TRBJ2-1; 11 nucleotides agree with TRBD2. This CDR3 has 15 residues. Trimming took 4 bases from V and 4 from J; bases not matched to a gene: 3. CDR1 and CDR2 (germline): SGHVS, FQNEAQ. CDR3: CASSSIAGGYNEQFF. Here the CDR3 DNA reads TGTGCCAGCAGCTCCATAGCGGGAGGGTACAATGAGCAGTTCTTC.

A single count supports this clone. The rearrangement uses TRBV5-8 and TRBJ2-7; 7 bases align to TRBD2. V was clipped by 2 bases and J by 2 bases; unmatched bases: 7. CDR1 is SGHTS, CDR2 YDEGEE, per germline. This CDR3 spans 15 amino acids. CDR3 sequence: CASSFRSGVTYEQYF. DNA for the CDR3: TGTGCCAGCAGCTTTCGAAGCGGGGTGACCTACGAGCAGTACTTC.

This chain uses TRBV5-6 with TRBJ1-3; perhaps TRBD1 as D (5 bases). V lost 0 bases to trimming and J lost 3 bases, with 10 bases between them. The CDR3 consists of 15 residues. Germline values: CDR1 SGHDT, CDR2 YYEEEE. Here the CDR3 DNA reads TGTGCCAGCAGCTTGGGACAGACCAGTGGAAACACCATATATTTT. This sequence encodes CASSLGQTSGNTIYF.

The chain is built from TRBV6-5 and TRBJ1-1; D not certain. CDR1 and CDR2 from the germline V gene are MNHEY and SVGAGI. The CDR3 loop spans 13 amino acids. V dropped 6 bases and J dropped 8 bases, with 16 bases sitting between them. In DNA, the CDR3 is TGTGCCAGCAGAAACTTTGGTGGGCAGGAAGCTTTCTTT. It translates to CASRNFGGQEAFF.

The V call is TRBV18, the J call TRBJ1-3; D gene unclear. The CDR3 has 17 amino acids. Trimming cost V 2 bases and J 0 bases, with 14 bases left between them. CDR1 KGHSH and CDR2 LQKENI come from the germline V gene. The CDR3 here is CASSPFEPGSSGNTIYF. In DNA, the CDR3 is TGTGCCAGCTCACCATTTGAACCAGGATCCTCTGGAAACACCATATATTTT.

This clone was observed a single time. V and J are TRBV28 and TRBJ2-3, with D possibly TRBD2 on 6 matching bases. The CDR3 covers 13 residues. Germline V gives CDR1 MDHEN, CDR2 SYDVKM. In nucleotides, the CDR3 is TGTCGGACCGGGGGACTCCTCACAGATACGCAGTATTTT. This codes for CRTGGLLTDTQYF.

The chain couples TRBV6-1 to TRBJ2-7; TRBD2 might be the D (6 bases). Trimming took 7 bases from V and 7 from J, leaving 20 bases between them. This CDR3 is built from 14 residues. Germline assignment: CDR1 MNHNS and CDR2 SASEGT. CDR3 sequence: CASMKELALREQYF. CDR3 nucleotide sequence: TGTGCCAGCATGAAGGAACTAGCACTGAGAGAGCAGTACTTC.

The V gene is TRBV5-1, the J gene TRBJ2-3, with D maybe TRBD2 (6 bases). The CDR3 has 15 amino acids. Looked up from germline, CDR1 is SGHRS and CDR2 is YFSETQ. V was shortened by 0 bases and J by 2 bases, with 10 bases between the two germline ends. The CDR3 DNA sequence: TGCGCCAGCAGCTTGGGGGACTCTTTCACAGATACGCAGTATTTT. Its translation is CASSLGDSFTDTQYF.

The chain is built from TRBV14 and TRBJ2-1; 8 bases map to TRBD2. The V gene's germline CDR1 is SGHDN and CDR2 FVKESK. The length of the CDR3 is 17 residues. Trimming took 4 bases from V and 0 from J; bases not matched to a gene: 8. The CDR3 spells CASSPYPSGSSYNEQFF. CDR3 sequence (DNA): TGTGCCAGCAGCCCCTATCCAAGCGGGAGCTCCTACAATGAGCAGTTCTTC.

The chain is built from TRBV5-1 and TRBJ1-2; D gene unclear. The germline V and J ends were trimmed by 5 bases and 4 bases, with 9 bases remaining between them. Germline CDR1 SGHRS, CDR2 YFSETQ. This CDR3 has 12 amino acids. The CDR3 region is CASRQTTYGYTF. The CDR3 DNA follows: TGCGCCAGCAGACAGACGACCTATGGCTACACCTTC.

This chain joins TRBV6-1 and TRBJ1-1; perhaps TRBD1 as D (5 bases). The CDR3 extends over 14 amino acids. The germline V gene has CDR1 MNHNS and CDR2 SASEGT. V gave up 6 bases and J gave up 0 bases, with 11 bases separating them. CDR3 region: CASRDGTLNTEAFF. The DNA for the CDR3 is TGTGCCAGCAGGGACGGGACTCTGAACACTGAAGCTTTCTTT.

The chain carries TRBV30 and TRBJ2-7, with TRBD1 matching over 7 bases. The CDR3 is made up of 12 amino acids. Trimming removed 5 bases from V and 5 bases from J; junction bases left unmatched: 6. Germline V CDR1 and CDR2: GTSNPN, SVGIG (reference sequence). CDR3 protein: CAWGPDRDEQYF. The CDR3 DNA follows: TGTGCCTGGGGCCCAGACAGGGACGAGCAGTACTTC. The entire variable domain, with the rest obtained from reference TRBV30 and TRBJ2-7, is as follows: SQTIHQWPATLVQPVGSPLSLECTVEGTSNPNLYWYRQAAGRGLQLLFYSVGIGQISSEVPQNLSASRPQDRQFILSSKKLLLSDSGFYLCAWGPDRDEQYFGPGTRLTVT.

The rearrangement uses TRBV7-9 and TRBJ2-5; no reliable D call. The V gene lost 4 bases and the J gene lost 5 bases, with 2 bases spanning the gap. Germline V gives CDR1 SEHNR, CDR2 FQNEAQ (reference sequence). The CDR3 extends over 10 amino acids. The CDR3 here is CASSSETQYF. The CDR3 DNA reads TGTGCCAGCAGCTCGGAGACCCAGTACTTC.

This chain links TRBV7-2 with TRBJ2-2; D call uncertain. In germline, CDR1 is SGHTA, CDR2 FQGNSA. The CDR3 is 13 residues long. Between the trimmed V and J ends, which lost 4 bases and 4 bases, there was a span of 7 bases. CDR3 residues: CASSSAATGELFF. In DNA, the CDR3 is TGTGCCAGCAGCTCGGCGGCCACCGGGGAGCTGTTTTTT.

The chain uses TRBV2 and TRBJ2-2; 7 nucleotides match TRBD1. The CDR3 has 16 residues. Germline V lookup: CDR1 SNHLY, CDR2 FYNNEI. V lost 4 bases, J lost 0 bases, and 5 bases stayed unmatched. CDR3 DNA sequence: TGTGCCAGCAGTGCACAGGGGACCGCGAACACCGGGGAGCTGTTTTTT. Translation: CASSAQGTANTGELFF.

The CDR3 reads CASSSDFYEQYF. CDR3 nucleotide sequence: TGTGCCAGCAGCTCGGACTTCTACGAGCAGTACTTC. The J gene is TRBJ2-7, the V gene TRBV7-9; D perhaps matches TRBD2 (5 bases). Germline V gives CDR1 SEHNR, CDR2 FQNEAQ (reference sequence). Between the trimmed V and J ends, which lost 4 bases and 3 bases, there was a span of 7 bases. The CDR3 has 12 residues.

DNA for the CDR3: TGTGCCAGCAGCCTCATACCAGGACACAACACTGAAGCTTTCTTT. Amino acid sequence: CASSLIPGHNTEAFF. The rearrangement uses TRBV5-6 and TRBJ1-1; TRBD1 is a possible D gene (5 bases). V was cut by 4 bases and J by 2 bases, with 15 bases left in between. This CDR3 comprises 15 residues. The germline V gene has CDR1 SGHDT and CDR2 YYEEEE.

The genes are TRBV9 and TRBJ2-5; TRBD1 matches at 7 bases. Germline CDR1 SGDLS, CDR2 YYNGEE. The J segment lost 1 base and the V segment lost 3 bases, leaving 9 bases of the junction unmatched. There are 16 residues in the CDR3. The CDR3 nucleotides read TGTGCCAGCAGCGGGACGATAACAGGGGCCCAAGAGACCCAGTACTTC. Its translation: CASSGTITGAQETQYF.

The V call is TRBV15, the J call TRBJ2-1; D is perhaps TRBD2 (6 bases). Germline-derived CDR1 and CDR2 are LNHNV and YYDKDF (reference sequence). V was pared by 5 bases and J by 3 bases, with 29 bases between. The CDR3 length is 20 residues. The CDR3 here is CATSQQGRPGPGGHYNEQFF. The CDR3 DNA sequence: TGTGCCACCAGCCAGCAAGGCAGACCGGGGCCCGGGGGTCACTACAATGAGCAGTTCTTC.

A remark on this clone: An end of the junction differs from the germline gene, which may be a read error. This chain uses TRBV19 with TRBJ1-4, with D hard to call. The CDR3 runs 15 residues. The germline gives CDR1 LNHDA, CDR2 SQIVND (reference sequence). The CDR3 DNA is TGTGCCAGTAGTATAGATCTCCGAGTGAATGGAAAACTGTTTTTT. Its translation is CASSIDLRVNGKLFF.

The V call is TRBV10-1, the J call TRBJ2-1, with D uncertain. CDR3 size: 14 residues. Germline V gene data show CDR1 as WNHNN and CDR2 as SYGVQD (reference sequence). Trimming left V 4 bases short and J 1 base short, with 8 bases between. DNA for the CDR3: TGCGCCAGCAGTGCAAGAGATTCCTACAATGAGCAGTTCTTC. The encoded protein is CASSARDSYNEQFF.

The rearrangement joins TRBV9 to TRBJ2-5; 9 nucleotides agree with TRBD1. Per germline, CDR1 SGDLS and CDR2 YYNGEE. Losses at the gene ends were 6 bases for V and 6 bases for J; bases not matched to a gene: 21. The CDR3 loop spans 18 amino acids. CDR3 in DNA: TGTGCCAGCATCTACCTCTGGAACGGGACAGGGCTCGAGAAGACCCAGTACTTC. It specifies CASIYLWNGTGLEKTQYF.